This T cell receptor beta chain appears in the sequencing data of a study of T cells in Graves' hyperthyroidism and ophthalmopathy. Ophthalmopathy patients had Clinical Activity Score at least 3, NOSPECS grade at least 4, duration under 3 months. Based on clinical symptoms, serum thyroxine and TRAb, thyroid ultrasound and orbital computed tomography, diagnoses were reached. Study-wide results and limits: Ophthalmopathy got predicted by the model a median roughly six months before its onset. Within blood appeared most thyroid clonotypes that had expanded above 0.001.

Many counts were recorded for this clonotype. The antigen remains undetermined. Researchers amplified the TCR beta CDR3 regions from RNA transcripts. The HTBI primer set served for first-round RT-PCR of the TCR CDR3. TCRdb fed the multiplex PCR reads into MiXCR, producing one record per CDR3 protein. Among around 600,000 distinct CDR3 sequences listed, about 15% were seen once. This CDR3 contains 13 residues. Per germline, CDR1 MDHEN and CDR2 SYDVKM. The V end lost 6 bases, the J end lost 2 bases, and 9 bases lay between the germline ends. Sequencing input: blood. The TCR was taken from a woman in her forties or fifties with Graves' ophthalmopathy. The rearrangement joins TRBV28 to TRBJ2-3; weak D call: TRBD1 (6 bases). The CDR3 region has the DNA TGTGCCAGCAGAACAGGGCTCACAGATACGCAGTATTTT. Encoded protein: CASRTGLTDTQYF.